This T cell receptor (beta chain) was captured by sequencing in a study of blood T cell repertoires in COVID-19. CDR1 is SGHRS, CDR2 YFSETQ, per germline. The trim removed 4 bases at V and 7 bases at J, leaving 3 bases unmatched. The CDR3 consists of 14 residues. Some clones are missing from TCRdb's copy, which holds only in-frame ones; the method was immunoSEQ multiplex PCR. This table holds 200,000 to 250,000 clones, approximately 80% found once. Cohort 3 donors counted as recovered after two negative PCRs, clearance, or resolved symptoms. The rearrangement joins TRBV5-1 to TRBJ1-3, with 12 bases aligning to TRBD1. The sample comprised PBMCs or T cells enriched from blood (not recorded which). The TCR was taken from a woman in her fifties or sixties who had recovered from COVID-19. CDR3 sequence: CASSLGQGANTIYF. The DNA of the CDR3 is TGCGCCAGCAGCCTGGGACAGGGGGCTAACACCATATATTTT.